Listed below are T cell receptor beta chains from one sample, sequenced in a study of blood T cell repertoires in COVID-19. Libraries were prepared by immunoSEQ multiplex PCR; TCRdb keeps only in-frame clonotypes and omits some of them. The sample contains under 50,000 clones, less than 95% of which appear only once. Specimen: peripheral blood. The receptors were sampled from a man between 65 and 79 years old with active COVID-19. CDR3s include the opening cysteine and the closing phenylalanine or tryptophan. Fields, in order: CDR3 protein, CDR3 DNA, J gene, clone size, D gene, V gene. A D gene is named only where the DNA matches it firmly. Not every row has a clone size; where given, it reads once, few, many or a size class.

cdr3_aa: CASSIPDRHNEQFF; cdr3_nt: TGTGCCAGCAGCATCCCGGACAGACACAATGAGCAGTTCTTC; j_call: TRBJ2-1; clone_size: -; d_call: -; v_call: TRBV21-1
cdr3_aa: CATSRDFAYEQYF; cdr3_nt: TGTGCCACCAGCCGGGACTTCGCCTACGAGCAGTACTTC; j_call: TRBJ2-7; clone_size: few; d_call: -; v_call: TRBV15
cdr3_aa: CASSASREKLFF; cdr3_nt: TGTGCCAGCAGTGCCTCCAGGGAAAAACTGTTTTTT; j_call: TRBJ1-4; clone_size: once; d_call: -; v_call: TRBV28
cdr3_aa: CASSVGAAYEQYF; cdr3_nt: TGTGCCAGCAGTGTAGGGGCCGCTTACGAGCAGTACTTC; j_call: TRBJ2-7; clone_size: -; d_call: -; v_call: TRBV2
cdr3_aa: CASSLVVADTQYF; cdr3_nt: TGCGCCAGCAGCTTGGTGGTAGCAGATACGCAGTATTTT; j_call: TRBJ2-3; clone_size: -; d_call: -; v_call: TRBV5-1
cdr3_aa: CASSGLAGSYNEQFF; cdr3_nt: TGCGCCAGCAGCGGACTAGCGGGGAGCTACAATGAGCAGTTCTTC; j_call: TRBJ2-1; clone_size: -; d_call: TRBD2; v_call: TRBV5-1
cdr3_aa: CATPWDRGSQPQHF; cdr3_nt: TGTGCCACCCCGTGGGACAGGGGTAGTCAGCCCCAGCATTTT; j_call: TRBJ1-5; clone_size: -; d_call: TRBD1; v_call: TRBV19
cdr3_aa: CASSPPGQGNEQYF; cdr3_nt: TGTGCCAGCAGTCCACCGGGACAGGGGAACGAGCAGTACTTC; j_call: TRBJ2-7; clone_size: -; d_call: TRBD1; v_call: TRBV28
cdr3_aa: CASSLGGTGNTEAFF; cdr3_nt: TGCGCCAGCAGCTTGGGGGGGACAGGGAACACTGAAGCTTTCTTT; j_call: TRBJ1-1; clone_size: -; d_call: TRBD1; v_call: TRBV5-1
cdr3_aa: CASSLGGTTGGNEQFF; cdr3_nt: TGTGCCAGCAGCTTGGGGGGAACCACAGGGGGCAATGAGCAGTTCTTC; j_call: TRBJ2-1; clone_size: -; d_call: TRBD1; v_call: TRBV5-4
cdr3_aa: CASRRDGSRPQHF; cdr3_nt: TGTGCCAGCAGGCGGGACGGATCACGGCCCCAGCATTTT; j_call: TRBJ1-5; clone_size: -; d_call: -; v_call: TRBV12-3/TRBV12-4
cdr3_aa: CASSSRRASPYGYTF; cdr3_nt: TGTGCCAGTTCCTCCCGCAGGGCGAGTCCTTATGGCTACACCTTC; j_call: TRBJ1-2; clone_size: -; d_call: -; v_call: TRBV19
cdr3_aa: CASSRGGGSYNEQFF; cdr3_nt: TGTGCCAGCAGTCGCGGGGGGGGGTCCTACAATGAGCAGTTCTTC; j_call: TRBJ2-1; clone_size: -; d_call: TRBD2; v_call: TRBV6-5
cdr3_aa: CASSIGGAGYGYTF; cdr3_nt: TGTGCCAGTAGTATAGGCGGGGCTGGCTATGGCTACACCTTC; j_call: TRBJ1-2; clone_size: -; d_call: -; v_call: TRBV19
cdr3_aa: CASRQGRMNTEAFF; cdr3_nt: TGTGCCAGCAGACAGGGGCGTATGAACACTGAAGCTTTCTTT; j_call: TRBJ1-1; clone_size: -; d_call: TRBD1; v_call: TRBV27
cdr3_aa: CASSLAKGGRSLGEQFF; cdr3_nt: TGTGCCAGCAGCTTAGCGAAGGGGGGGCGTTCATTGGGTGAGCAGTTCTTC; j_call: TRBJ2-1; clone_size: -; d_call: -; v_call: TRBV7-2
cdr3_aa: CASSSNSGGYTDTQYF; cdr3_nt: TGTGCCAGCAGCTCTAATAGCGGGGGATACACAGATACGCAGTATTTT; j_call: TRBJ2-3; clone_size: -; d_call: TRBD2; v_call: TRBV7-9
cdr3_aa: CASSPPGLASYEQYF; cdr3_nt: TGTGCCAGCAGCCCTCCCGGGCTAGCAAGCTACGAGCAGTACTTC; j_call: TRBJ2-7; clone_size: -; d_call: -; v_call: TRBV5-5
cdr3_aa: CASSIGQGNNQPQHF; cdr3_nt: TGTGCCAGTAGTATCGGACAGGGGAACAATCAGCCCCAGCATTTT; j_call: TRBJ1-5; clone_size: once; d_call: TRBD1; v_call: TRBV19
cdr3_aa: CASSLRGAPETQYF; cdr3_nt: TGCGCCAGCAGCTTGCGGGGGGCTCCAGAGACCCAGTACTTC; j_call: TRBJ2-5; clone_size: -; d_call: -; v_call: TRBV5-1
cdr3_aa: CASSRGGAGTGELFF; cdr3_nt: TGTGCCAGCAGCCGTGGGGGGGCCGGCACCGGGGAGCTGTTTTTT; j_call: TRBJ2-2; clone_size: -; d_call: -; v_call: TRBV3-1/TRBV3-2
cdr3_aa: CASSLDGQGREQYF; cdr3_nt: TGCGCCAGCAGCTTGGACGGACAGGGAAGGGAGCAGTACTTC; j_call: TRBJ2-7; clone_size: -; d_call: TRBD1; v_call: TRBV5-1
cdr3_aa: CASSYWRGVTDTQYF; cdr3_nt: TGTGCCAGCAGTTACTGGCGGGGGGTCACAGATACGCAGTATTTT; j_call: TRBJ2-3; clone_size: -; d_call: TRBD2; v_call: TRBV6-2/TRBV6-3
cdr3_aa: CASTMSLPGLASNEQFF; cdr3_nt: TGTGCCAGCACAATGTCCCTCCCGGGACTAGCGAGCAATGAGCAGTTCTTC; j_call: TRBJ2-1; clone_size: once; d_call: TRBD2; v_call: TRBV6-4
cdr3_aa: CASSSGGRGETQYF; cdr3_nt: TGTGCCAGCAGCTCCGGCGGGCGGGGGGAGACCCAGTACTTC; j_call: TRBJ2-5; clone_size: -; d_call: TRBD2; v_call: TRBV7-8
cdr3_aa: CASSYSRTGRENYGYTF; cdr3_nt: TGTGCCAGCAGTTACTCAAGGACAGGACGCGAAAACTATGGCTACACCTTC; j_call: TRBJ1-2; clone_size: once; d_call: TRBD1; v_call: TRBV6-2/TRBV6-3
cdr3_aa: CASSPIEGPYYTEAFF; cdr3_nt: TGTGCCAGCAGCCCCATAGAGGGCCCCTACTACACTGAAGCTTTCTTT; j_call: TRBJ1-1; clone_size: -; d_call: -; v_call: TRBV4-2
cdr3_aa: CASSRQGNYGYTF; cdr3_nt: TGTGCCAGTAGTAGGCAGGGGAACTATGGCTACACCTTC; j_call: TRBJ1-2; clone_size: -; d_call: -; v_call: TRBV19
cdr3_aa: CASSGRFYEQYF; cdr3_nt: TGTGCCAGTAGTGGGAGATTCTACGAGCAGTACTTC; j_call: TRBJ2-7; clone_size: -; d_call: -; v_call: TRBV19
cdr3_aa: CASSVVPNSGTQYF; cdr3_nt: TGTGCCAGCAGCGTAGTCCCTAATTCGGGTACGCAGTATTTT; j_call: TRBJ2-3; clone_size: -; d_call: -; v_call: TRBV9
cdr3_aa: CASSPSGGLADTQYF; cdr3_nt: TGTGCCAGCAGCCCCAGCGGGGGGTTGGCAGATACGCAGTATTTT; j_call: TRBJ2-3; clone_size: -; d_call: TRBD2; v_call: TRBV14
cdr3_aa: CASSLSPINTEAFF; cdr3_nt: TGTGCCAGCAGTTTATCCCCCATTAACACTGAAGCTTTCTTT; j_call: TRBJ1-1; clone_size: -; d_call: -; v_call: TRBV27
cdr3_aa: CASSLGGRSYEQYF; cdr3_nt: TGCGCCAGCAGCTTGGGCGGGCGCTCCTACGAGCAGTACTTC; j_call: TRBJ2-7; clone_size: -; d_call: -; v_call: TRBV5-1
cdr3_aa: CASSIRSGDQPQHF; cdr3_nt: TGTGCCAGTAGTATCCGGTCGGGGGATCAGCCCCAGCATTTT; j_call: TRBJ1-5; clone_size: -; d_call: -; v_call: TRBV19
cdr3_aa: CASSKGQGRDTGELFF; cdr3_nt: TGTGCCAGTAGTAAAGGACAGGGTCGGGACACCGGGGAGCTGTTTTTT; j_call: TRBJ2-2; clone_size: -; d_call: TRBD1; v_call: TRBV19
cdr3_aa: CASSGGTEFNQPQHF; cdr3_nt: TGTGCCAGTAGTGGAGGGACAGAATTCAATCAGCCCCAGCATTTT; j_call: TRBJ1-5; clone_size: -; d_call: TRBD1; v_call: TRBV19
cdr3_aa: CASSGEPSGIGDHF; cdr3_nt: TGCGCCAGCAGCGGCGAACCCTCCGGGATCGGGGATCACTTC; j_call: TRBJ2-5; clone_size: -; d_call: -; v_call: TRBV5-1
cdr3_aa: CASSPWLGGISDTQYF; cdr3_nt: TGTGCCAGCAGCCCCTGGCTGGGGGGGATATCAGATACGCAGTATTTT; j_call: TRBJ2-3; clone_size: once; d_call: TRBD2; v_call: TRBV7-9
cdr3_aa: CASSLGGQGLPMSNSPLHF; cdr3_nt: TGTGCCAGCAGCTTAGGGGGACAGGGGCTTCCTATGTCCAATTCACCCCTCCACTTT; j_call: TRBJ1-6; clone_size: -; d_call: TRBD1; v_call: TRBV7-8
cdr3_aa: CASSQSGTGNGYEQYF; cdr3_nt: TGTGCCAGCAGCCAGTCCGGGACAGGGAATGGATACGAGCAGTACTTC; j_call: TRBJ2-7; clone_size: -; d_call: TRBD1; v_call: TRBV4-2
cdr3_aa: CASSLAGNQPQHF; cdr3_nt: TGCGCCAGCAGCTTGGCGGGGAATCAGCCCCAGCATTTT; j_call: TRBJ1-5; clone_size: -; d_call: -; v_call: TRBV5-1
cdr3_aa: CASSPSGTHRYEQFF; cdr3_nt: TGTGCCAGCTCACCAAGTGGGACTCATAGGTATGAGCAGTTCTTC; j_call: TRBJ2-1; clone_size: -; d_call: -; v_call: TRBV18
cdr3_aa: CASTESGHGNYGYTF; cdr3_nt: TGTGCCAGCACCGAGTCGGGACACGGCAACTATGGCTACACCTTC; j_call: TRBJ1-2; clone_size: -; d_call: -; v_call: TRBV6-5
cdr3_aa: CASSDYRGRYGYTF; cdr3_nt: TGTGCCAGCAGTGATTACAGGGGGCGATATGGCTACACCTTC; j_call: TRBJ1-2; clone_size: -; d_call: TRBD1; v_call: TRBV2